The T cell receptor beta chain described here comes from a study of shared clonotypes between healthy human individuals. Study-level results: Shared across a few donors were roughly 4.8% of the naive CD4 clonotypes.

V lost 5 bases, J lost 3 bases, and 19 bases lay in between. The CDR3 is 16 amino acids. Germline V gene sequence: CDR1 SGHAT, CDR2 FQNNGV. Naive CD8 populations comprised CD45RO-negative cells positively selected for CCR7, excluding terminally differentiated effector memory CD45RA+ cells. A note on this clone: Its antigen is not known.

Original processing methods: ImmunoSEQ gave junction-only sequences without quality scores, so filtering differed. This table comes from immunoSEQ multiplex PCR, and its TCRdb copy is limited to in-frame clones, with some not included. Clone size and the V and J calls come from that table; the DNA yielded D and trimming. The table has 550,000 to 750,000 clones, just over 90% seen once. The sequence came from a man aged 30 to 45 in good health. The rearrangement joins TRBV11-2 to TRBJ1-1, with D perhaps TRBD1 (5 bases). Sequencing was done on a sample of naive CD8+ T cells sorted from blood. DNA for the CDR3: TGTGCCAGCAGCCCTACTACTGGGCAGGGATACACTGAAGCTTTCTTT. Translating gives CASSPTTGQGYTEAFF.